The rows below give T cell receptor beta chains drawn from one sample of a study of blood T cell repertoires in COVID-19. The assay was immunoSEQ multiplex PCR, and TCRdb's table has in-frame clones only and misses some. The data contain around 74,000 clones, approximately 90% of them singletons. Sequences were obtained from peripheral blood. All receptors derive from a middle-aged man with active COVID-19. Both conserved end residues are trimmed from each CDR3.

j_gene	v_gene	CDR3aa
TRBJ2-7	TRBV15	ATSSRDRSSYEQY
TRBJ2-3	TRBV7-3	ASSLTGLAGVGDTQY
TRBJ2-1	TRBV11-3	ASSLSPSGYNEQF
TRBJ1-6	TRBV19	ASSTNTGTGFNSPLH
TRBJ1-3	TRBV28	ASSSIQGTGNTIY
TRBJ2-7	TRBV18	ASSPGTSGSYEQY
TRBJ2-5	TRBV4-3	ASSQVFRGGFETQY
TRBJ2-7	TRBV19	ASSIEGGSYEQY
TRBJ1-2	TRBV28	ASSLFGLEIDYT
TRBJ1-5	TRBV5-6	ASSLGATNQPQH
TRBJ2-7	TRBV6-6	ASSPGSGGGYEQY
TRBJ2-2	TRBV15	ATSREWSTGELF
TRBJ1-1	TRBV9	ASSVGGDAEAF
TRBJ2-5	TRBV5-1	ASSYTGIGETQY
TRBJ2-1	TRBV7-6	ASSLGQGGYNEQF
TRBJ2-1	TRBV5-4	ASSPRGNSGTNYNEQF
TRBJ2-7	TRBV7-3	ASSSGTGTFPY
TRBJ2-3	TRBV19	ASTALGLAGSTDTQY
TRBJ2-1	TRBV2	ASSGERGGHNEQF
TRBJ1-5	TRBV28	ASSLTRDRDFQPQH
TRBJ1-4	TRBV7-2	ASSLGRGEKLF
TRBJ2-3	TRBV3-1/TRBV3-2	ASSATGSKTDTQY
TRBJ1-6	TRBV28	ASRPSGGPYNSPLH